The 15 T cell receptor beta chains given below trace back to one sample, sequenced in a study of persistence of HIV-infected CD4 T cells (dated by TCRdb to the early 2020s). The immunoSEQ hsTCRB assay version 4, run in survey mode, was used to sequence TCRbeta repertoires from genomic DNA. What TCRdb holds here is the immuneACCESS table cut down to in-frame rearrangements. Part of the clones is not present; checked against another copy, under half of the missing clones reflect an unresolved V gene, and the others are unexplained. The sample table shows more than 35,000 clones, and approximately 91% are seen once. In total, the top ten clones hold under 2% of the sample. The antigens for these receptors are not known. The sample's treatment or condition label is to be understood as: suppressive antiretroviral therapy. As a nonspecific positive control representing the CD4+ T cell repertoire, the cells were stimulated with anti-CD3/anti-CD28 magnetic beads. Responding CD4+ T cells were sorted by upregulation of both CD40 ligand and CD69.

Source: CD4+ T cells sorted from PBMCs after approximately 19-hour stimulation, taken from a patient who received antiretroviral therapy. This specimen's cell subset or site label, per the study, means: CD40L+CD69+ CD4 T cells responding to anti-CD3/anti-CD28 beads, representing the overall repertoire. These receptors were obtained from an adult man with HIV who was CMV-seropositive.

The V call is TRBV15, the J call TRBJ1-5; no firm D call. Per germline, CDR1 LNHNV and CDR2 YYDKDF (reference sequence). CDR3 length: 13 residues. V dropped 0 bases and J dropped 5 bases, with 5 bases sitting between them. This CDR3 reads CATSRDNDQPQHF. DNA of the CDR3: TGTGCCACCAGCAGAGATAATGATCAGCCCCAGCATTTT.

The chain combines TRBV19 with TRBJ1-2; tentatively, D is TRBD1 (5 bases). With 8 bases removed from V and 8 bases from J, the gap between germline ends came to 18 bases. This CDR3 comprises 13 residues. The germline CDR1 and CDR2 sequences are LNHDA and SQIVND (reference sequence). The CDR3 loop reads CASSNQGVGGYTF. For the CDR3, the DNA is TGTGCCAGTTCTAATCAGGGTGTGGGGGGCTACACCTTC.

This clone was counted a single time. The chain recombines TRBV3-1 (or the pseudogene TRBV3-2) with TRBJ1-2; D gene uncertain. Trimming stripped 3 bases from V and 5 bases from J, with 13 bases between. CDR3 length: 14 residues. CDR1 and CDR2 (germline): LGHDT, YNNKEL (reference sequence). CDR3 loop: CASSQSGGDYGYTF. CDR3 sequence (DNA): TGTGCCAGCAGCCAGTCGGGCGGGGATTATGGCTACACCTTC.

The chain is built from TRBV7-3 and TRBJ2-4; 13 nucleotides align to TRBD2. Per the germline V gene, CDR1 is SGHTA and CDR2 is FQGTGA. Germline trimming cut 5 bases from V and 0 bases from J; bases unmatched to any gene: 7. This CDR3 comprises 18 residues. Written as DNA, the CDR3 is TGTGCCAGCAGCCCCACTAGCGGGGGGGCTCGAGCCAAAAACATTCAGTACTTC. This codes for CASSPTSGGARAKNIQYF.

The rearrangement joins TRBV28 to TRBJ1-2; 7 bases match TRBD1. Germline assignment: CDR1 MDHEN and CDR2 SYDVKM. Trimming took 3 bases from V and 4 from J; bases not matched to a gene: 2. CDR3 length equals 13 residues. CDR3 bases: TGTGCCAGCAGTTTTAACAGGGGCTATGGCTACACCTTC. Protein sequence: CASSFNRGYGYTF.

J is TRBJ2-7 and V is TRBV6-5; D gene unclear. Looked up from germline, CDR1 is MNHEY and CDR2 is SVGAGI. The CDR3 loop spans 11 amino acids. V dropped 4 bases and J dropped 7 bases, with 8 bases sitting between them. The CDR3 sequence: CASSWRKEQYF. CDR3 nucleotide sequence: TGTGCCAGCAGTTGGCGAAAAGAGCAGTACTTC.

The chain uses TRBV7-3 and TRBJ2-3, with D maybe TRBD2 (5 bases). This CDR3 has 14 residues. CDR1 is SGHTA, CDR2 FQGTGA, per germline. With 5 bases removed from V and 2 bases from J, the gap between germline ends came to 11 bases. CDR3 sequence reads: CASSIGLHTDTQYF. Here the CDR3 DNA reads TGTGCCAGCAGCATAGGACTGCACACAGATACGCAGTATTTT.

In its sample, this clone was seen a few times. V is TRBV7-3 and J is TRBJ1-1; no firm D call. The germline gives CDR1 SGHTA, CDR2 FQGTGA. The length of the CDR3 is 15 residues. Trimming pared 7 bases from V and 0 bases from J, leaving 15 bases between. The CDR3 DNA follows: TGTGCCAGCAAGGCGACCGAAGGTATGAACACTGAAGCTTTCTTT. This codes for CASKATEGMNTEAFF.

The rearrangement uses TRBV20-1 and TRBJ1-1; D is ambiguous. This CDR3 spans 13 amino acids. In germline, CDR1 is DFQATT, CDR2 SNEGSKA (reference sequence). V was pared by 3 bases and J by 1 base, with 9 bases between. The CDR3 here is CSASIRSNTEAFF. CDR3 sequence (DNA): TGCAGTGCTAGTATACGTTCGAACACTGAAGCTTTCTTT.

This clone was seen a single time. V is TRBV12-3 or TRBV12-4 and J is TRBJ2-2, with D hard to call. Trimming left V 9 bases short and J 6 bases short, with 11 bases between. CDR3 length: 12 residues. CDR3 DNA: TGTGCCAGTACTCCTCTAGCCGGGGAGCTGTTTTTT. It yields the protein CASTPLAGELFF.

The rearrangement links TRBV5-4 to TRBJ2-7; the D is unclear. Germline lookup yields CDR1 SGHNT and CDR2 YYREEE (reference sequence). The CDR3 runs 14 residues. Trimming stripped 3 bases from V and 3 bases from J, with 13 bases between. The CDR3 here is CASSSQELVYEQYF. The CDR3 DNA reads as TGTGCCAGCAGCTCCCAGGAATTAGTCTACGAGCAGTACTTC.

This clone was observed a single time. The chain recombines TRBV18 with TRBJ2-7; the match to TRBD2 covers 13 bases. Germline V CDR1 and CDR2: KGHSH, LQKENI. The CDR3 totals 16 residues. V dropped 3 bases and J dropped 8; count of bases not matched to a gene: 10. The CDR3 reads CASSPEITSGGGKQYF. In DNA, the CDR3 is TGTGCCAGCTCACCCGAAATTACTAGCGGGGGGGGAAAGCAGTACTTC.

The V and J genes are TRBV2 and TRBJ1-6; unclear D gene. The CDR3 length is 14 residues. Trimming took 4 bases from V and 12 from J, leaving 16 bases between them. Germline-derived CDR1 and CDR2 are SNHLY and FYNNEI. The CDR3 is CASSALEERKPLHF. In DNA form, the CDR3 reads TGTGCCAGCAGTGCGCTCGAGGAGAGGAAACCCCTCCACTTT.

The chain couples TRBV27 to TRBJ2-1; 9 bases line up with TRBD1. The V and J ends lost 4 bases and 7 bases, in that order; junction bases with no gene match: 8. Looked up from germline, CDR1 is MNHEY and CDR2 is SMNVEV (reference sequence). The CDR3 is 15 amino acids. The CDR3 region is CASSYPGTGTNEQFF. The CDR3 DNA reads as TGTGCCAGCAGTTACCCCGGGACAGGGACAAATGAGCAGTTCTTC.

This chain joins TRBV24-1 and TRBJ2-3; D might be TRBD1 or TRBD2, each matching 5 bases. CDR1 and CDR2 (germline): KGHDR, SFDVKD. V was clipped by 9 bases and J by 1 base, with 10 bases between them. The CDR3 length is 13 residues. The CDR3 sequence is CATSGLGTDTQYF. In DNA form, the CDR3 reads TGTGCCACCTCGGGGCTAGGCACAGATACGCAGTATTTT.